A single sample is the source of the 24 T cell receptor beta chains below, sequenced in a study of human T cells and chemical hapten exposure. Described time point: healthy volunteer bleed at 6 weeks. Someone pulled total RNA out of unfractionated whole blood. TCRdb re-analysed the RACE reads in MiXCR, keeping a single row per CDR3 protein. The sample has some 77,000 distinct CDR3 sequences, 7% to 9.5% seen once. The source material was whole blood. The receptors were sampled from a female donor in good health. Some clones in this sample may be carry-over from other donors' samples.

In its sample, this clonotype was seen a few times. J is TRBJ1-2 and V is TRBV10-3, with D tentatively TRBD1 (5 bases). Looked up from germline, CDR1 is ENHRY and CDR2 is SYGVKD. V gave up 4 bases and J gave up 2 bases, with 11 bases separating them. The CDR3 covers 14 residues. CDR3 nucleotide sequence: TGTGCCATCAGTGCTGGGGGGAAAAACTATGGCTACACCTTC. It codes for CAISAGGKNYGYTF.

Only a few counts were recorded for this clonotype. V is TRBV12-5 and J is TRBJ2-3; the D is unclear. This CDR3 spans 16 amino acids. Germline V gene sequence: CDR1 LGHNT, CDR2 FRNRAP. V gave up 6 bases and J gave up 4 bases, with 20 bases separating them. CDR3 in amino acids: CASGHGPGGVSDTQYF. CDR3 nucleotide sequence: TGTGCTAGTGGCCACGGGCCTGGCGGTGTTTCAGATACGCAGTATTTT. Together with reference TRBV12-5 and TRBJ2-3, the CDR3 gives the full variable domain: DARVTQTPRHKVTEMGQEVTMRCQPILGHNTVFWYRQTMMQGLELLAYFRNRAPLDDSGMPKDRFSAEMPDATLATLKIQPSEPRDSAVYFCASGHGPGGVSDTQYFGPGTRLTVL.

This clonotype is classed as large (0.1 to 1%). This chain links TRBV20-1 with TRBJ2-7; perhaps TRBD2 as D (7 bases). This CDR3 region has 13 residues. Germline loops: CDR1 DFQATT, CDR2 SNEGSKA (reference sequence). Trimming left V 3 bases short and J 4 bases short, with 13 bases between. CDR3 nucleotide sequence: TGCAGTGCTAGGGGGGGGCTGGAATACGAGCAGTACTTC. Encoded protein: CSARGGLEYEQYF.

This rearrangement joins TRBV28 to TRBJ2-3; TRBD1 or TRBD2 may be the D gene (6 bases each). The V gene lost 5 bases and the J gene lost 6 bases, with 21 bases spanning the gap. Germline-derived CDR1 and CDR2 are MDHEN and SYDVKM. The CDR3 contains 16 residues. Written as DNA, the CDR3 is TGTGCCAGCAGTCCTATCTTTTGGGGGGCATCCGATACGCAGTATTTT. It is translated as CASSPIFWGASDTQYF.

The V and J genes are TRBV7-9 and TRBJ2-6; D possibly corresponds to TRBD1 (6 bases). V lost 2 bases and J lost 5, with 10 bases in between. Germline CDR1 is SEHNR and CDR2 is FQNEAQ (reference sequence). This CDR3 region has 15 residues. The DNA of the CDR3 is TGTGCCAGCAGCTTACAGGGGCCACGGGCCAACGTCCTGACTTTC. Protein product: CASSLQGPRANVLTF.

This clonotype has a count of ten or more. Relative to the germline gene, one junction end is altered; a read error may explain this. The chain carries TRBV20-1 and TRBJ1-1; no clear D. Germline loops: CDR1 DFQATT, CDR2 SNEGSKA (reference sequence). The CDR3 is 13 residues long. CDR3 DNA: TGCAGTGCAAGAGGCAGCGTGAACACTGAAGCTTTCTTT. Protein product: CSARGSVNTEAFF.

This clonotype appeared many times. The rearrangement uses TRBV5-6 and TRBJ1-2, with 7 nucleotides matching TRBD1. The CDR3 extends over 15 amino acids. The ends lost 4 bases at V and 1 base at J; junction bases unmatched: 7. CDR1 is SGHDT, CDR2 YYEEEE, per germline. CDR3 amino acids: CASSEGQFLNYGYTF. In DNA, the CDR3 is TGTGCCAGCAGCGAGGGACAGTTCCTTAACTATGGCTACACCTTC.

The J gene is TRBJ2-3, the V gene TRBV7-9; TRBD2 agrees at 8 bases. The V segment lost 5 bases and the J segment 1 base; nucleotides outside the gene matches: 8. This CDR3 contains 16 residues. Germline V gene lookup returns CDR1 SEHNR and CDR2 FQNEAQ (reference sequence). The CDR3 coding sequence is TGTGCCAGCAGCGGCGGGGGTAGCGGGGGCACAGATACGCAGTATTTT. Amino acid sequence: CASSGGGSGGTDTQYF.

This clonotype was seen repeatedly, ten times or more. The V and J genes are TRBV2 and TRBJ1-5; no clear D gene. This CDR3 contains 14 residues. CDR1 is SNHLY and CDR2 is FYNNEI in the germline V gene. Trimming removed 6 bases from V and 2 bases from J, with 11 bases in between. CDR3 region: CASRVIEGNQPQHF. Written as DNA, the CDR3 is TGTGCCAGCAGAGTCATAGAGGGCAATCAGCCCCAGCATTTT. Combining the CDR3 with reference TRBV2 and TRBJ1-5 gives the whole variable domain EPEVTQTPSHQVTQMGQEVILRCVPISNHLYFYWYRQILGQKVEFLVSFYNNEISEKSEIFDDQFSVERPDGSNFTLKIRSTKLEDSAMYFCASRVIEGNQPQHFGDGTRLSIL.

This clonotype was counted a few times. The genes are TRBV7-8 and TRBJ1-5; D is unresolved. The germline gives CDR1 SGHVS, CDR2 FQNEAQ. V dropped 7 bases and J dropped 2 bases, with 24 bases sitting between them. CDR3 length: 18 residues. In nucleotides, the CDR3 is TGTGCCAGCACCCGCGGTGCGAGGGTGACTTCTGGCAATCAGCCCCAGCATTTT. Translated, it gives CASTRGARVTSGNQPQHF.

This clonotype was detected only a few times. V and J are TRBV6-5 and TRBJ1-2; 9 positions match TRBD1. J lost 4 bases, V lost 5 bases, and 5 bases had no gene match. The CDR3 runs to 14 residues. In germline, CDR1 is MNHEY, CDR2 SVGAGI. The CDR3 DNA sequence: TGTGCCAGCAGTGACAGGGGGGAGATCTATGGCTACACCTTC. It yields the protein CASSDRGEIYGYTF.

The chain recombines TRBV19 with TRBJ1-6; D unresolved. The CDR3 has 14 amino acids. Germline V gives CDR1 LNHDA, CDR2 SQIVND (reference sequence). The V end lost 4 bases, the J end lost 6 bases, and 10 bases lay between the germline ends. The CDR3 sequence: CASSNGDVNSPLHF. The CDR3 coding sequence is TGTGCCAGTAGTAATGGGGATGTTAATTCACCCCTCCACTTT.

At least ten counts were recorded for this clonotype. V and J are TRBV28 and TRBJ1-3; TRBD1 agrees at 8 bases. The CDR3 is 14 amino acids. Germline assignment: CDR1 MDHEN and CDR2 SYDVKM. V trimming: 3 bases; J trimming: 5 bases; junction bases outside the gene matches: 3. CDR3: CASSFSGGRNTIYF. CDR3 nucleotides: TGTGCCAGCAGTTTTTCAGGGGGCAGAAACACCATATATTTT.

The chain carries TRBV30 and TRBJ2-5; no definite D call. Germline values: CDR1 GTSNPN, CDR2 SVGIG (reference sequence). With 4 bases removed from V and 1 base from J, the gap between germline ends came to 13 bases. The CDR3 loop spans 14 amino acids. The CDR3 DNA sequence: TGTGCCTGGACTCTTGGGTTGGCCCAAGAGACCCAGTACTTC. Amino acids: CAWTLGLAQETQYF.

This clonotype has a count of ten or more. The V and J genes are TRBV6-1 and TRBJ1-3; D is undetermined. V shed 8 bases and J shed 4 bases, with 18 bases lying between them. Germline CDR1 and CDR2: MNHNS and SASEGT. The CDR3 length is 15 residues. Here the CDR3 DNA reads TGTGCCAGCGGATCGGATCCCCACCTGGGAAACACCATATATTTT. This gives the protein CASGSDPHLGNTIYF.

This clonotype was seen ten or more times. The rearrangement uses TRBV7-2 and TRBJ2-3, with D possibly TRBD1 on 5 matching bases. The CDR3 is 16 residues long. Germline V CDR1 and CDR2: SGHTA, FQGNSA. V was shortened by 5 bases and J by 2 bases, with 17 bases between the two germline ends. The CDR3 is CASSLRQFSSTDTQYF. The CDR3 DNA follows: TGTGCCAGCAGCCTAAGACAGTTCTCATCCACAGATACGCAGTATTTT.

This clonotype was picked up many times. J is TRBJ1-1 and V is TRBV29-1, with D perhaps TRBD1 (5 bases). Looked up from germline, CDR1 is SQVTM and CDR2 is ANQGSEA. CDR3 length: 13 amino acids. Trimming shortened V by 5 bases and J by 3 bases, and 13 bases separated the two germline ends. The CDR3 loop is CSVQLGRDTEAFF. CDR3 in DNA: TGCAGCGTTCAGCTTGGCAGGGACACTGAAGCTTTCTTT.

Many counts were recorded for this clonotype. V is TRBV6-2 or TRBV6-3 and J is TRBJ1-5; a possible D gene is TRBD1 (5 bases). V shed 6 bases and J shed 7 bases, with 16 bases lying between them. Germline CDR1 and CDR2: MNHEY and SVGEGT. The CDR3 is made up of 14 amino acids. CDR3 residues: CASSPRERGQPQHF. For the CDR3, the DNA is TGTGCCAGCAGCCCCCGGGAGAGGGGCCAGCCCCAGCATTTT.

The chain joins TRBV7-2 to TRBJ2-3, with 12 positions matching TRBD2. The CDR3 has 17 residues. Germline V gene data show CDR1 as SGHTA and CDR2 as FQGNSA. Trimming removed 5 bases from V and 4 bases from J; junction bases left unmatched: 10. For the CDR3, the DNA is TGTGCCAGCAGCCTGACCTCTAGCGGGGGGGTGTCAGATACGCAGTATTTT. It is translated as CASSLTSSGGVSDTQYF.

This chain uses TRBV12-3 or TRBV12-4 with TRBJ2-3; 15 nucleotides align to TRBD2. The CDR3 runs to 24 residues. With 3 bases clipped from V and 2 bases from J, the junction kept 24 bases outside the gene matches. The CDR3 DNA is TGTGCCAGCAGTTTCATCCGGAGGGGCCTAAGGACTAGCGGGGGGGCCTTATCCACAGATACGCAGTATTTT. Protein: CASSFIRRGLRTSGGALSTDTQYF.

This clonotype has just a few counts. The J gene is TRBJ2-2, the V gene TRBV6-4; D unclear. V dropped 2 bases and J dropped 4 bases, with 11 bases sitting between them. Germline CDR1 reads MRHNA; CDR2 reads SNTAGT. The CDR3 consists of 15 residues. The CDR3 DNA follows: TGTGCCAGCAGTGACAGGGAAGGGTCCACCGGGGAGCTGTTTTTT. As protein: CASSDREGSTGELFF.

The CDR3 DNA is TGTGCCAGCAGCCAGCATGCGGTGGGGAGCTACGAGCAGTACTTC. This codes for CASSQHAVGSYEQYF. The chain couples TRBV4-2 to TRBJ2-7, with a tentative D call TRBD2 (5 bases). Trimming stripped 3 bases from V and 3 bases from J, with 15 bases between. CDR1 LGHNA and CDR2 YNFKEQ come from the germline V gene. The CDR3 runs to 15 residues.

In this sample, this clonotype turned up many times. The CDR3 here is CSARITGNYEQYF. CDR3 nucleotides: TGCAGTGCACGAATCACAGGGAACTACGAGCAGTACTTC. The chain joins TRBV20-1 to TRBJ2-7; weak D call: TRBD1 (6 bases). The germline CDR1 and CDR2 sequences are DFQATT and SNEGSKA (reference sequence). CDR3 length equals 13 residues. V lost 6 bases and J 3 bases, leaving 15 bases between the germline ends.

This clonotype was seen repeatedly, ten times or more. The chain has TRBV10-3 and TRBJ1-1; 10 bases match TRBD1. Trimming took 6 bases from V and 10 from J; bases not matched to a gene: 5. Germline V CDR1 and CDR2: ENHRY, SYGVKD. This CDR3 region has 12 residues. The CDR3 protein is CAISGTGVGAFF. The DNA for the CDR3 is TGTGCCATCAGCGGGACAGGGGTTGGAGCTTTCTTT.